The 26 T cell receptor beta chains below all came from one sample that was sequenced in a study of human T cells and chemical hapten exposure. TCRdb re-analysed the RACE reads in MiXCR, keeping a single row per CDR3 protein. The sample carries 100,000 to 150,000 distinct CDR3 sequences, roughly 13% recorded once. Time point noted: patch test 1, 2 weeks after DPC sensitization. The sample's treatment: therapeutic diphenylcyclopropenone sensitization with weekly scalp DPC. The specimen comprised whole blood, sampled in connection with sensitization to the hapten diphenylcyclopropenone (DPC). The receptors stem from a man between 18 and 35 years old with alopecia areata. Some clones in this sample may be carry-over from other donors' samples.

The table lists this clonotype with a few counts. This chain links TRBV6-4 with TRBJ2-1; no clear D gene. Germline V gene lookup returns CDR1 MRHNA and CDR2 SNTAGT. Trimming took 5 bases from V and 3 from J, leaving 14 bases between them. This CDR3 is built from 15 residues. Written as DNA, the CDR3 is TGTGCCAGCAGTAAGAGGACCACCTTCTACAATGAGCAGTTCTTC. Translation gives CASSKRTTFYNEQFF.

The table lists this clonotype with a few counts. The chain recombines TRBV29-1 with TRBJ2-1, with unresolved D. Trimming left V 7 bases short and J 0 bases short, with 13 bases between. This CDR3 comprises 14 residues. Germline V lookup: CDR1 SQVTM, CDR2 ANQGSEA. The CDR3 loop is CSARWIYSYNEQFF. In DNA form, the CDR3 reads TGCAGCGCCCGCTGGATCTACTCCTACAATGAGCAGTTCTTC.

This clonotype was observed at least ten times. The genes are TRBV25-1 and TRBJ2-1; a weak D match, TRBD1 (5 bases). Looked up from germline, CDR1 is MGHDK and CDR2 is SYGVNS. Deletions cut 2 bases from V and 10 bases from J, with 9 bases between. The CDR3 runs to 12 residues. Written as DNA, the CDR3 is TGTGCCAGCAGTGAAGGACGACAGGAGCAGTTCTTC. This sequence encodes CASSEGRQEQFF.

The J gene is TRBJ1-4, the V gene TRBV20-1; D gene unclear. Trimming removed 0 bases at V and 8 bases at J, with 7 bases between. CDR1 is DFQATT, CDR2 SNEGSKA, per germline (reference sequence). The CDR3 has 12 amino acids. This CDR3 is CSAREGGEKLFF. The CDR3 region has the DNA TGCAGTGCTAGAGAGGGCGGGGAAAAACTGTTTTTT.

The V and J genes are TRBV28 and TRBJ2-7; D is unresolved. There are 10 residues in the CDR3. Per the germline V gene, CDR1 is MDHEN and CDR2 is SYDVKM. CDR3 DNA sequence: TGTAGCAGTAGGAGTCATGAGCAGTACTTC. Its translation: CSSRSHEQYF.

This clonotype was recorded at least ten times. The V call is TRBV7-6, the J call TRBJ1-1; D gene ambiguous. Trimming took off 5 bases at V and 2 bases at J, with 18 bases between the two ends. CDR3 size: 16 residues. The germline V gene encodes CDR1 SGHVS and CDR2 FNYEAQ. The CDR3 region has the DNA TGTGCCAGCAGCCCCTATTTAGTCGGTCCAAACACTGAAGCTTTCTTT. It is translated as CASSPYLVGPNTEAFF.

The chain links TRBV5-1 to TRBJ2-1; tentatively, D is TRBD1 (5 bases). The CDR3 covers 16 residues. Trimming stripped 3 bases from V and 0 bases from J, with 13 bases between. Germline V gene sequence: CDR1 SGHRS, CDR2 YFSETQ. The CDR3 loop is CASSSKQASSYNEQFF. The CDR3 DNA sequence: TGCGCCAGCAGCTCGAAACAGGCGAGCTCCTACAATGAGCAGTTCTTC.

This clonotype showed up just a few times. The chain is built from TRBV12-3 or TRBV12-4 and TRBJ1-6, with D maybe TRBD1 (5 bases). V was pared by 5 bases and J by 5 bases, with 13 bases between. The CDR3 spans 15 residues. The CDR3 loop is CASSPRDRHNSPLHF. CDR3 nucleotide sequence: TGTGCCAGCAGTCCCCGGGACCGACATAATTCACCCCTCCACTTT.

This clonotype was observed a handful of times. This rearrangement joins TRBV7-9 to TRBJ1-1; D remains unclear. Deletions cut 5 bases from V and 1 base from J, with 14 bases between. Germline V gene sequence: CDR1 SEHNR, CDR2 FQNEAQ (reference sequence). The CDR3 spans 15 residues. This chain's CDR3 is CASSPPRTANTEAFF. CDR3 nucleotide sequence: TGTGCCAGCAGCCCTCCCCGGACTGCGAACACTGAAGCTTTCTTT.

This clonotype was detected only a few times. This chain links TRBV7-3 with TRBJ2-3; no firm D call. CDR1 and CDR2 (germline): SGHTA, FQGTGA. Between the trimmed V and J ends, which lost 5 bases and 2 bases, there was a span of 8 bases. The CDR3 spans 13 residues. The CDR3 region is CASSLVSTDTQYF. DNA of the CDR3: TGTGCCAGCAGCCTAGTGTCCACAGATACGCAGTATTTT.

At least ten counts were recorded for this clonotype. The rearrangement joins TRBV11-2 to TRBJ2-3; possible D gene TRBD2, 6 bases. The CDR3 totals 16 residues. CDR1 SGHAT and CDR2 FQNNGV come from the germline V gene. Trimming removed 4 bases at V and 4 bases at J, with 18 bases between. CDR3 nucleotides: TGTGCCAGCAGCTCGAGGACTAACGCGTTAGCAGATACGCAGTATTTT. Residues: CASSSRTNALADTQYF.

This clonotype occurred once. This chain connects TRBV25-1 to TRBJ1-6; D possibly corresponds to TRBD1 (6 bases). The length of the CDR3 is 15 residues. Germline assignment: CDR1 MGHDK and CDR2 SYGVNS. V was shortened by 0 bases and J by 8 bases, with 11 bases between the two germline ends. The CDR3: CASSEYRGAHSPLHF. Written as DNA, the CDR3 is TGTGCCAGCAGTGAATATAGGGGGGCGCATTCACCCCTCCACTTT.

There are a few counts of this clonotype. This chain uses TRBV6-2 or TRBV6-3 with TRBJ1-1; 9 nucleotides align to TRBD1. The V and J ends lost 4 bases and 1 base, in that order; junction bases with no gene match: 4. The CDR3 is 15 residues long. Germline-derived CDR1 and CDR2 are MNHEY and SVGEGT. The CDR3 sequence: CASSFGQGQNTEAFF. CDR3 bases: TGTGCCAGCAGTTTCGGACAGGGGCAGAACACTGAAGCTTTCTTT.

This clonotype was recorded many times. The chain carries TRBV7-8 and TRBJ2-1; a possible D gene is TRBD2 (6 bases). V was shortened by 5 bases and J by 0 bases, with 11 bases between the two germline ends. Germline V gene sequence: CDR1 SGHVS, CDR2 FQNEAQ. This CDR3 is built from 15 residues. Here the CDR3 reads CASSALASSYNEQFF. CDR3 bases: TGTGCCAGCAGCGCACTAGCTTCCTCCTACAATGAGCAGTTCTTC.

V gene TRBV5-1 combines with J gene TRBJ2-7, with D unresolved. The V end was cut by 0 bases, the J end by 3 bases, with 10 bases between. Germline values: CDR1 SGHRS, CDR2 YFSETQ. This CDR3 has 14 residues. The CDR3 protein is CASSLAGRSYEQYF. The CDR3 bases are TGCGCCAGCAGCTTGGCTGGACGGAGCTACGAGCAGTACTTC. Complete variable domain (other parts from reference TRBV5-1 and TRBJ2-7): KAGVTQTPRYLIKTRGQQVTLSCSPISGHRSVSWYQQTPGQGLQFLFEYFSETQRNKGNFPGRFSGRQFSNSRSEMNVSTLELGDSALYLCASSLAGRSYEQYFGPGTRLTVT.

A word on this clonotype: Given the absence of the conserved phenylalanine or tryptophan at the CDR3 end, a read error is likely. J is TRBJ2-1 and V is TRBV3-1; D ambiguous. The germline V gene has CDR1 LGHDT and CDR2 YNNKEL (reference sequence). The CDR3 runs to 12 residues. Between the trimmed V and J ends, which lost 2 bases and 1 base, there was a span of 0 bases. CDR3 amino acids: CASSQSYNEQFS. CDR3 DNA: TGTGCCAGCAGCCAATCCTACAATGAGCAGTTCTCC.

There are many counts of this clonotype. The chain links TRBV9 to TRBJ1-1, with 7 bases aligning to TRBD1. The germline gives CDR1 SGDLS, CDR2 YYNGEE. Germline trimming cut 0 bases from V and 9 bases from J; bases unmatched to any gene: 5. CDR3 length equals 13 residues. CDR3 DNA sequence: TGTGCCAGCAGCGTAGAGGAGGGGGCGAAAGCTTTCTTT. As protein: CASSVEEGAKAFF.

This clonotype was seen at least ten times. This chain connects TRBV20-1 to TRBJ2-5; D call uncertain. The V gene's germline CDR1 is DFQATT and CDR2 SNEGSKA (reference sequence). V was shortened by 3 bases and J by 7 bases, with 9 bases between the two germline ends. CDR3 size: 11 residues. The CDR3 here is CSARTVMTQYF. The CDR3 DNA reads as TGCAGTGCTAGGACGGTAATGACCCAGTACTTC.

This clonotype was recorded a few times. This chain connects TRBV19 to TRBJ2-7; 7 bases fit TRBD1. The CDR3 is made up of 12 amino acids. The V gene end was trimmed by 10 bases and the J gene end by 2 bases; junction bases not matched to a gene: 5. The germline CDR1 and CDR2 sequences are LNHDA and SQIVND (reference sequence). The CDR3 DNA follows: TGTGCCACTGAAGACAGGGCCTACGAGCAGTACGTC. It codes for CATEDRAYEQYV.

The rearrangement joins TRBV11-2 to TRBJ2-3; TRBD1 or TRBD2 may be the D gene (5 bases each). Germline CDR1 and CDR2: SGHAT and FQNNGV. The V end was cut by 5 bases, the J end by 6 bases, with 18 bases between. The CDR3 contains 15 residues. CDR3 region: CASSRDGVFSDTQYF. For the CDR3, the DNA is TGTGCCAGCAGCCGGGACGGGGTTTTTTCGGATACGCAGTATTTT.

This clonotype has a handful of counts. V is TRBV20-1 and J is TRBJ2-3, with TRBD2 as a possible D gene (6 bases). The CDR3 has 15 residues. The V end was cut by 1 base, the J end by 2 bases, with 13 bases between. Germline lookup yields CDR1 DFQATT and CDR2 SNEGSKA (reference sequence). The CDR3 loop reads CSARVSRGTTDTQYF. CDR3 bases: TGCAGTGCTAGAGTTTCCCGCGGGACCACAGATACGCAGTATTTT.

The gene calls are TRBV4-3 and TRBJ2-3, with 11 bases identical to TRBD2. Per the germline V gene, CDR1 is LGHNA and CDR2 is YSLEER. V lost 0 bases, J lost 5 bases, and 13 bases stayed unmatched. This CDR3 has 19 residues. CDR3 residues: CASSQDASLAGGLGDTQYF. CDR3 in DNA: TGCGCCAGCAGCCAAGATGCCTCTCTAGCGGGGGGCCTAGGAGATACGCAGTATTTT.

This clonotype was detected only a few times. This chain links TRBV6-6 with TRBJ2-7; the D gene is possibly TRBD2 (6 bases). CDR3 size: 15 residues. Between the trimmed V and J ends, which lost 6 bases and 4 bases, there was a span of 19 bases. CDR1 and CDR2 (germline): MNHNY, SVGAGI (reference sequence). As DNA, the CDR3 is TGTGCCAGCAGACTGGGGTCGGGGGTAAGTTACGAGCAGTACGTC. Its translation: CASRLGSGVSYEQYV.

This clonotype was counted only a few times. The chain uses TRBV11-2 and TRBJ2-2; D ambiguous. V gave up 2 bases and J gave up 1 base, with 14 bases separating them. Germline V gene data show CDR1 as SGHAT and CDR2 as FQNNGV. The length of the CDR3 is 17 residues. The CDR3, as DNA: TGTGCCAGCAGCTTAATTTCGGTGGCAATGAACACCGGGGAGCTGTTTTTT. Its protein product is CASSLISVAMNTGELFF.

CDR3 amino acids: CASSLGTDSGNTIYF. CDR3 bases: TGTGCCAGCAGCTTAGGGACAGACTCTGGAAACACCATATATTTT. The chain has TRBV7-9 and TRBJ1-3; a weak D match, TRBD1 (6 bases). Per germline, CDR1 SEHNR and CDR2 FQNEAQ (reference sequence). Trimming stripped 1 base from V and 0 bases from J, with 7 bases between. The CDR3 consists of 15 residues.

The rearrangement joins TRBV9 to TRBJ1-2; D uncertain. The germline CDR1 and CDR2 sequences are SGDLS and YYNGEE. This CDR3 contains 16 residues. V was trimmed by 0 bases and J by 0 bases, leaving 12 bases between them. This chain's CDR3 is CASSVDLTGANYGYTF. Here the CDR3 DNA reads TGTGCCAGCAGCGTAGATCTCACGGGAGCTAACTATGGCTACACCTTC.